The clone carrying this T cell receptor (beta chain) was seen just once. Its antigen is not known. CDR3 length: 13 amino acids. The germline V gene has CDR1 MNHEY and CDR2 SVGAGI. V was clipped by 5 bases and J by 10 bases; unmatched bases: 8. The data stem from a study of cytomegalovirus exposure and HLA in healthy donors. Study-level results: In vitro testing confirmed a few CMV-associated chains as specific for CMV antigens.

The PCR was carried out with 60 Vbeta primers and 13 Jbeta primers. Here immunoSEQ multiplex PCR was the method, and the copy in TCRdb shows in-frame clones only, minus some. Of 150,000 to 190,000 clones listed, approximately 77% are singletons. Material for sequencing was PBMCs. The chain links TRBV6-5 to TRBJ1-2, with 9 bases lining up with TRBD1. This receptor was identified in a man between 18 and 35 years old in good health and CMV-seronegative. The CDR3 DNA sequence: TGTGCCAGCAGTCCGGGACAGGGACAGCCCTACACCTTC. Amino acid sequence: CASSPGQGQPYTF.